A single sample is the source of the 4 T cell receptor beta chains below, sequenced in a study of blood T cell repertoires in COVID-19. TCRdb keeps only in-frame clones here, not all; method: immunoSEQ multiplex PCR. The data contain some 93,000 clones, around 75% of them singletons. The sequenced material came from peripheral blood. These receptors originate from a human donor in a cohort sampled during active COVID-19.

The chain carries TRBV28 and TRBJ2-1; tentatively, D is TRBD2 (6 bases). The CDR3 has 13 amino acids. V lost 9 bases, J lost 7 bases, and 16 bases lay in between. Germline CDR1 MDHEN, CDR2 SYDVKM. The CDR3: CASYPGGGNEQFF. The CDR3 coding sequence is TGTGCCAGTTACCCCGGTGGAGGGAATGAGCAGTTCTTC.

The J gene is TRBJ1-1, the V gene TRBV6-5; D uncertain. CDR1 MNHEY and CDR2 SVGAGI come from the germline V gene. V lost 6 bases and J lost 5, with 7 bases in between. This CDR3 has 11 amino acids. CDR3 nucleotides: TGTGCCAGCAGCCGGAGGACTGAAGCTTTCTTT. The encoded protein is CASSRRTEAFF.

This chain joins TRBV5-5 and TRBJ2-3; 9 bases map to TRBD1. J was trimmed by 4 bases and V by 4 bases; bases with no gene match: 7. Germline CDR1 is SGHKS and CDR2 is YYEKEE (reference sequence). This CDR3 has 15 residues. The CDR3 sequence: CASSVGTGNADTQYF. In nucleotides, the CDR3 is TGTGCCAGCAGCGTGGGGACAGGGAACGCAGATACGCAGTATTTT.

This clone was seen a handful of times. V is TRBV18 and J is TRBJ1-2; the D is unclear. Trimming pared 0 bases from V and 8 bases from J, leaving 10 bases between. Germline lookup yields CDR1 KGHSH and CDR2 LQKENI. This CDR3 spans 13 amino acids. DNA of the CDR3: TGTGCCAGCTCACCACCGCTGGGAGTCGGCTACACCTTC. Translated, it gives CASSPPLGVGYTF.